This T cell receptor beta chain was retrieved from a study of shared clonotypes between healthy human individuals. The CDR3 spans 16 residues. Looked up from germline, CDR1 is SGHAT and CDR2 is FQNNGV. Deletions cut 0 bases from V and 2 bases from J, with 11 bases between. Each subset's genomic DNA was shared equally among a number of immunoSEQ plates. Sequenced by immunoSEQ multiplex PCR; TCRdb stores in-frame clones only, minus some. The sample includes 2.3 million or so clones, roughly 93% of them seen just once. Healthy and HIV-negative, the adult donors had no recent acute infections or vaccinations.

The clonotype originates from a man aged 18 to 35 in good health. Some clones in this sample may be carry-over from other donors' samples. Sequenced material: naive CD4+ T cells from PBMCs. Subset denoted: CD45RA+ positively selected. The genes are TRBV11-2 and TRBJ1-5; TRBD1 is a possible D gene (5 bases). CDR3 residues: CASSLDLGQGNQPQHF. As DNA, the CDR3 is TGTGCCAGCAGCTTAGATCTGGGGCAGGGCAATCAGCCCCAGCATTTT.